These 16 T cell receptor beta chains were all obtained from the same sample, sequenced in a study of blood T cell repertoires in COVID-19. TCRdb's table, derived via immunoSEQ multiplex PCR, lists solely in-frame clones and lacks some. The table includes about 96,000 clones, about four fifths detected once. Source material: peripheral blood. These receptors were taken from a woman aged 55-75 years with acute or convalescent COVID-19.

The chain is built from TRBV11-3 and TRBJ2-7; 8 bases align to TRBD1. Germline V gene sequence: CDR1 SGHNT, CDR2 YENEEA. Losses at the gene ends were 5 bases for V and 3 bases for J; bases not matched to a gene: 0. This CDR3 contains 12 residues. The DNA for the CDR3 is TGTGCCAGCAGCGGACAGGGCTACGAGCAGTACTTC. Its translation is CASSGQGYEQYF.

The rearrangement links TRBV28 to TRBJ1-5, with TRBD1 matching 12 bases. Germline CDR1 reads MDHEN; CDR2 reads SYDVKM. This CDR3 comprises 16 residues. The V gene end was trimmed by 3 bases and the J gene end by 7 bases; junction bases not matched to a gene: 7. The CDR3: CASSFLGTGGGQPQHF. CDR3 nucleotide sequence: TGTGCCAGCAGTTTTTTAGGGACAGGGGGCGGACAGCCCCAGCATTTT.

This clone has just a few counts. The chain joins TRBV2 to TRBJ2-7; perhaps TRBD2 as D (5 bases). V was shortened by 5 bases and J by 7 bases, with 15 bases between the two germline ends. CDR1 and CDR2 (germline): SNHLY, FYNNEI. The CDR3 sequence is 13 residues long. The DNA for the CDR3 is TGTGCCAGCAGTCCTAACCGGGAAGGAGAGCAGTACTTC. Its protein is CASSPNREGEQYF.

This clone appeared a single time. This rearrangement joins TRBV5-4 to TRBJ2-5, with a possible D match to TRBD1 (6 bases). This CDR3 is 14 amino acids long. The V and J ends lost 1 base and 2 bases respectively, with 9 bases between them. Germline-derived CDR1 and CDR2 are SGHNT and YYREEE (reference sequence). The CDR3 sequence: CASSLKTGQETQYF. Written as DNA, the CDR3 is TGTGCCAGCAGCTTGAAGACAGGTCAAGAGACCCAGTACTTC.

The count of this clone is one. The J gene is TRBJ1-2, the V gene TRBV4-3, with D unresolved. V lost 2 bases and J lost 7, with 14 bases in between. CDR3 length equals 14 residues. Germline loops: CDR1 LGHNA, CDR2 YSLEER. CDR3 in amino acids: CASSQMTELGGYTF. The CDR3 DNA reads TGCGCCAGCAGCCAAATGACGGAGCTGGGTGGCTACACCTTC.

The chain has TRBV3-1 (or the pseudogene TRBV3-2) and TRBJ2-1, with 13 positions matching TRBD2. The germline V gene encodes CDR1 LGHDT and CDR2 YNNKEL (reference sequence). CDR3 size: 16 residues. J lost 8 bases, V lost 1 base, and 5 bases had no gene match. CDR3 sequence: CASSQGLAGGVYEQFF. Written as DNA, the CDR3 is TGTGCCAGCAGCCAAGGACTAGCGGGGGGAGTTTATGAGCAGTTCTTC.

V gene TRBV7-8 combines with J gene TRBJ2-3; tentatively, D is TRBD1 (5 bases). Trimming stripped 5 bases from V and 8 bases from J, with 26 bases between. Per the germline V gene, CDR1 is SGHVS and CDR2 is FQNEAQ. The CDR3 spans 17 residues. CDR3 in amino acids: CASSRVLQGPLTGTQYF. The CDR3 DNA is TGTGCCAGCAGCCGAGTTCTTCAGGGTCCTCTCACGGGTACGCAGTATTTT.

This chain joins TRBV30 and TRBJ1-2, with 7 bases lining up with TRBD1. Germline lookup yields CDR1 GTSNPN and CDR2 SVGIG (reference sequence). V gave up 3 bases and J gave up 4 bases; unmatched junction bases: 11. This CDR3 comprises 15 residues. CDR3 residues: CAWRRPRQGAYGYTF. The CDR3 DNA is TGTGCCTGGAGGCGACCGCGACAGGGTGCCTATGGCTACACCTTC.

This clone was recorded a few times. V and J are TRBV7-3 and TRBJ1-1, with no clear D. CDR1 and CDR2 from the germline V gene are SGHTA and FQGTGA. The CDR3 totals 15 residues. With 4 bases removed from V and 10 bases from J, the gap between germline ends came to 22 bases. The CDR3 protein is CASSSPASGRSGAFF. The CDR3 DNA sequence: TGTGCCAGCAGCTCCCCCGCTTCTGGTCGGTCCGGAGCTTTCTTT. Full variable domain (remainder filled in from reference TRBV7-3 and TRBJ1-1): GAGVSQTPSNKVTEKGKYVELRCDPISGHTALYWYRQSLGQGPEFLIYFQGTGAADDSGLPNDRFFAVRPEGSVSTLKIQRTERGDSAVYLCASSSPASGRSGAFFGQGTRLTVV.

V is TRBV2 and J is TRBJ2-1; possibly TRBD2 for D (6 bases). Trimming removed 6 bases at V and 6 bases at J, with 18 bases between. The V gene's germline CDR1 is SNHLY and CDR2 FYNNEI. This CDR3 is 15 amino acids long. CDR3 coding DNA: TGTGCCAGCAGACACGACGCGGGACCGACCAATGAGCAGTTCTTC. This encodes CASRHDAGPTNEQFF.

The chain has TRBV18 and TRBJ1-5; D is undetermined. From germline, CDR1 is KGHSH and CDR2 LQKENI. V was pared by 0 bases and J by 6 bases, with 6 bases between. The CDR3 is 13 amino acids. The CDR3 DNA follows: TGTGCCAGCTCACCACCGATCGGTCAGCCCCAGCATTTT. Protein product: CASSPPIGQPQHF.

The J gene is TRBJ2-1, the V gene TRBV7-5; the D call in the table, TRBD2, was not verified against the DNA. TRBV7-5 is noted as a pseudogene. The CDR3 sequence is 16 residues long. The CDR3 spells CVRSLFSAPECNEQFF. The CDR3 DNA reads as TGTGTCAGAAGCTTATTCTCCGCCCCTGAGTGCAATGAGCAGTTCTTC.

The chain joins TRBV30 to TRBJ1-2; D perhaps matches TRBD1 (5 bases). Germline assignment: CDR1 GTSNPN and CDR2 SVGIG (reference sequence). There are 15 residues in the CDR3. Between the trimmed V and J ends, which lost 1 base and 4 bases, there was a span of 16 bases. Here the CDR3 reads CAWSAFGSGFYGYTF. Here the CDR3 DNA reads TGTGCCTGGAGTGCTTTTGGTTCAGGGTTCTATGGCTACACCTTC.

This chain's CDR3 is CASSLGGGNTEAFF. The CDR3 nucleotides read TGTGCCAGCAGCTTAGGGGGAGGGAACACTGAAGCTTTCTTT. V gene TRBV11-3 combines with J gene TRBJ1-1; D unresolved. With 1 base removed from V and 1 base from J, the gap between germline ends came to 7 bases. Per the germline V gene, CDR1 is SGHNT and CDR2 is YENEEA. This CDR3 comprises 14 residues. Complete variable domain (other parts from reference TRBV11-3 and TRBJ1-1): EAGVVQSPRYKIIEKKQPVAFWCNPISGHNTLYWYLQNLGQGPELLIRYENEEAVDDSQLPKDRFSAERLKGVDSTLKIQPAELGDSAVYLCASSLGGGNTEAFFGQGTRLTVV.

This chain connects TRBV5-1 to TRBJ1-4; TRBD1 matches at 12 bases. The CDR3 runs 19 residues. The V and J ends lost 1 base and 0 bases, in that order; junction bases with no gene match: 7. The germline V gene encodes CDR1 SGHRS and CDR2 YFSETQ. The DNA of the CDR3 is TGCGCCAGCAGCTTGTGGGGGACAGGGGGCGCGGCAACTAATGAAAAACTGTTTTTT. Protein product: CASSLWGTGGAATNEKLFF.

This rearrangement joins TRBV19 to TRBJ2-3, with D possibly matching TRBD1 (6 bases). The germline V gene has CDR1 LNHDA and CDR2 SQIVND (reference sequence). Trimming removed 10 bases at V and 1 base at J, with 6 bases between. The CDR3 length is 11 residues. The CDR3 here is CATGGTDTQYF. As DNA, the CDR3 is TGTGCCACAGGGGGCACAGATACGCAGTATTTT.